Sequencing of this TCR beta chain was carried out in a study of glioma-infiltrating T cells after dendritic cell vaccination. About the study: Monocyte-derived dendritic cells, cultured seven days with IL-4 and GM-CSF, were pulsed with autologous tumor lysate.

Time point described: after dendritic cell vaccination, including at tumor progression/relapse. Amplification used 60 V beta primers and 13 J beta primers. Clones were read by immunoSEQ multiplex PCR, and TCRdb kept only the in-frame ones, dropping some. The repertoire holds about 99,000 clones, about 85% seen once, with 5.4% in the top ten. V dropped 6 bases and J dropped 2; count of bases not matched to a gene: 3. The CDR3 has 14 residues. CDR1 and CDR2 from the germline V gene are MNHEY and SVGAGI. V and J are TRBV6-5 and TRBJ2-2, with 7 bases aligning to TRBD1. This TCR was recovered from a human donor with glioblastoma. Specimen: blood, collected after dendritic cell vaccination. CDR3 amino acids: CASRTGPNTGELFF. The CDR3 DNA follows: TGTGCCAGCAGGACAGGGCCAAACACCGGGGAGCTGTTTTTT.